These T cell receptor beta chains were read from a single sample in a study of T-cell memory formation after mild COVID-19. Each CDR3 protein gets one entry after TCRdb re-called the 5' RACE reads with MiXCR. Among 200,000 to 250,000 distinct CDR3 sequences listed, 15% were seen once. Sequenced material: PBMCs or a T cell subset sorted from them (not recorded which). The receptors were sampled from an adult woman who had mild COVID-19 (a few samples of this study predate the infection). Cell type and time point are not known. The CDR3 runs from the conserved cysteine through the conserved F or W. A D gene is named only where the DNA matches it firmly. Clone size is shown for a subset of rows, as once, few, many or a class of expanded clone.

TRBD1,NA,TRBV18,TRBJ2-5,TGTGCCAGCACGGGACAGAACGAGGAGACCCAGTACTTC,CASTGQNEETQYF
NA,few,TRBV18,TRBJ2-7,TGTGCCAGCTCACCGAACAGAGCGTACGAGCAGTACTTC,CASSPNRAYEQYF
NA,few,TRBV19,TRBJ2-2,TGTGCCAGTAGTATTTCCCAGGGTTTCAGCACCGGGGAGCTGTTTTTT,CASSISQGFSTGELFF
NA,many,TRBV5-5,TRBJ2-7,TGTGCCAGCAGTTTGGGGACACGGCCCCACGAGCAGTACTTC,CASSLGTRPHEQYF
NA,NA,TRBV28,TRBJ2-3,TGTGCCAGCAGGGCGGAAGGGGTCGCAGATACGCAGTATTTT,CASRAEGVADTQYF
NA,NA,TRBV5-1,TRBJ1-5,TGCGCCAGCAGCTTGGGAGGGGCAGGGGGCAATCAGCCCCAGCATTTT,CASSLGGAGGNQPQHF
NA,NA,TRBV6-5,TRBJ1-2,TGTGCCAGCAGTTTACACAGGGACCTTGCTAGCTATGGCTACACCTTC,CASSLHRDLASYGYTF
NA,many,TRBV5-6,TRBJ1-1,TGTGCCAGCAGCTTCAGTCGGGGAAGGCGGAACACTGAAGCTTTCTTT,CASSFSRGRRNTEAFF
NA,NA,TRBV18,TRBJ2-4,TGTGCCAGCTCACCATGGGGGGGCCAGACGGCCAAAAACATTCAGTACTTC,CASSPWGGQTAKNIQYF
TRBD2,NA,TRBV12-3/TRBV12-4,TRBJ2-3,TGTGCCAGCAGTTATGGACTAGTGGGAACAGATACGCAGTATTTT,CASSYGLVGTDTQYF
TRBD1,NA,TRBV27,TRBJ2-1,TGTGCCAGCAGGGACAGGGGATTGATTGAGCAGTTCTTC,CASRDRGLIEQFF
NA,NA,TRBV7-2,TRBJ2-2,TGTGCCAGCAGCTTAGGACAGTCCACCGGGGAGCTGTTTTTT,CASSLGQSTGELFF
TRBD1,few,TRBV7-9,TRBJ2-7,TGTGCCAGCAGCACCGGGACAGCCTACGAGCAGTACTTC,CASSTGTAYEQYF
NA,NA,TRBV28,TRBJ1-1,TGTGCCAGCAGCCTCGACGCAAGATTGGGAGCTTTCTTT,CASSLDARLGAFF
TRBD2,NA,TRBV20-1,TRBJ2-1,TGCAGTGCGAGCCGCTCGGGACTAGGTATCCGTGAGCAGTTCTTC,CSASRSGLGIREQFF
NA,NA,TRBV4-1,TRBJ2-7,TGCGCCAGCAGCCAAGAGAGGGGGAACGAGCAGTACTTC,CASSQERGNEQYF
NA,few,TRBV10-3,TRBJ1-2,TGTGCCATCAGTGAGTCAGCAGGGTATGGCTACACCTTC,CAISESAGYGYTF
TRBD1,NA,TRBV15,TRBJ2-2,TGTGCCGTCGGGACAGGGCCAACCGGGGAGCTGTTTTTT,CAVGTGPTGELFF
NA,few,TRBV5-1,TRBJ2-5,TGCGCCAGCAGCTCCACGCCGGCGAGGGAGACCCAGTACTTC,CASSSTPARETQYF
NA,few,TRBV9,TRBJ2-3,TGTGCCAGCAGCGCCCGGCTATTAGCAGATACGCAGTATTTT,CASSARLLADTQYF
NA,many,TRBV20-1,TRBJ1-1,TGCAGTGCTAGGGGGGTACCACCGAACACTGAAGCTTTCTTT,CSARGVPPNTEAFF
NA,few,TRBV29-1,TRBJ2-1,TGCAGCGTTTCATTCTACAATGAGCAGTTCTTC,CSVSFYNEQFF
TRBD1,few,TRBV7-9,TRBJ2-1,TGTGCCAGCAGCTTGGCAGGGGGCTGGTTAAATGAGCAGTTCTTC,CASSLAGGWLNEQFF
NA,NA,TRBV6-6,TRBJ2-3,TGTGCCAGCAGTTACTCGGAGGAGTCAGATACGCAGTATTTT,CASSYSEESDTQYF
NA,NA,TRBV29-1,TRBJ1-5,TGCAGCGTTGTATCGGGCAATCAGCCCCAGCATTTT,CSVVSGNQPQHF
TRBD1,NA,TRBV4-1,TRBJ1-2,TGCGCCAGCAGCCTTTCGGGACAGCCTAATTCTGGCGGCTACACCTTC,CASSLSGQPNSGGYTF
NA,many,TRBV7-3,TRBJ2-3,TGTGCCAGCAGCTTGGGAGCAAGCGCGCGCACAGATACGCAGTATTTT,CASSLGASARTDTQYF
NA,few,TRBV20-1,TRBJ1-4,TGCAGTGCTTCAAAGTGGGGGAGGACTAATGAAAAACTGTTTTTT,CSASKWGRTNEKLFF
NA,many,TRBV4-1,TRBJ2-7,TGCGCCAGCAGCCAAGATCACAGAGGCTACGAGCAGTACTTC,CASSQDHRGYEQYF
TRBD2,NA,TRBV24-1,TRBJ2-2,TGTGCCACCAGTGATTCCGGGACTATCCCCGGGGAGCTGTTTTTT,CATSDSGTIPGELFF
NA,NA,TRBV20-1,TRBJ2-3,TGCAGTGCTAGATCTCATCCTACTAGGGGAGATACGCAGTATTTT,CSARSHPTRGDTQYF
TRBD1,NA,TRBV10-3,TRBJ2-3,TGTGCCATGGGACAGGGAGGGGATACGCAGTATTTT,CAMGQGGDTQYF
NA,many,TRBV5-1,TRBJ1-1,TGCGCCAGCAGCTTGGTTGGGGCTAACACTGAAGCTTTCTTT,CASSLVGANTEAFF
TRBD1,few,TRBV6-5,TRBJ2-7,TGTGCCAGCAGTGTCGGGACAGGGGCGTTCTACGAGCAGTACTTC,CASSVGTGAFYEQYF
NA,NA,TRBV7-9,TRBJ1-1,TGTGCCAGCGGCGGGGGGCGCTTGGCTGAAGCTTTCTTT,CASGGGRLAEAFF
NA,NA,TRBV5-1,TRBJ2-1,TGCGCCAGCAGCCCTTATGTCGACAATGAGCAGTTCTTC,CASSPYVDNEQFF
TRBD1,NA,TRBV18,TRBJ1-2,TGTGCCAGCTCACCAGCAGGGACAGTTAATGGCTACACCTTC,CASSPAGTVNGYTF
NA,NA,TRBV25-1,TRBJ2-7,TGTGCCAGCAGTGAGGCTCCCAGCGGCTACGAGCAGTACTTC,CASSEAPSGYEQYF
NA,NA,TRBV9,TRBJ1-2,TGTGCCAGCAGCGTCTACGGGGGGGTCGGCTACACCTTC,CASSVYGGVGYTF
NA,NA,TRBV30,TRBJ2-1,TGTGCCTGGAGTGTACAAGGAGGAGAGGAGCAGTTCTTC,CAWSVQGGEEQFF
NA,NA,TRBV24-1,TRBJ2-1,TGTGCCACCAGTGATCACGGACAGAGCACCTACAATGAGCAGTTCTTC,CATSDHGQSTYNEQFF
TRBD1,few,TRBV5-5,TRBJ2-7,TGTGCCAGCAGCTTCCCAGGGGGAGACGAGCAGTACTTC,CASSFPGGDEQYF
TRBD2,few,TRBV3-1,TRBJ2-1,TGTGCCAGCAGCCAAGTAGCGGGGGGCAATGAGCAGTTCTTC,CASSQVAGGNEQFF
TRBD1,few,TRBV29-1,TRBJ1-3,TGCAGCGTTGGGAGGGCAGGGGGGACGCACGGAAACACCATATATTTT,CSVGRAGGTHGNTIYF
NA,NA,TRBV7-9,TRBJ2-7,TGTGCCAGCAGCATAAGCGGCGCATACGAGCAGTACTTC,CASSISGAYEQYF
NA,few,TRBV7-9,TRBJ2-1,TGTGCCAGCAGCTTAGCGCGTCATTGGGGGGAGTCGGAAAATGAGCAGTTCTTC,CASSLARHWGESENEQFF
NA,NA,TRBV5-1,TRBJ2-5,TGCGCCAGCAGCTTACTGGGGGCGTTGGAGACCCAGTACTTC,CASSLLGALETQYF
NA,few,TRBV20-1,TRBJ2-3,TGCAGTGCTAGAGGGGTTGGGGGTCCAGATACGCAGTATTTT,CSARGVGGPDTQYF
TRBD2,once,TRBV24-1,TRBJ2-3,TGTGCCACCAGTGATCCTAGACTAGCAGGCACAGATACGCAGTATTTT,CATSDPRLAGTDTQYF
NA,NA,TRBV5-1,TRBJ2-6,TGCGCCAGCAGCTTGCCCGCTGGGGCCAACGTCCTGACTTTC,CASSLPAGANVLTF
NA,NA,TRBV7-8,TRBJ1-1,TGTGCCAGCAGCTTTCAACCAGGGCCCCAAGCTTTCTTT,CASSFQPGPQAFF
NA,NA,TRBV7-2,TRBJ2-4,TGTGCCAGCAGCCCCCGGTTAGCGGCGAACATTCAGTACTTC,CASSPRLAANIQYF
NA,few,TRBV2,TRBJ2-4,TGTGCCAGCAGTGAACGGGCCAGGGCTGGGGACATTCAGTACTTC,CASSERARAGDIQYF